This is a list of T cell receptor beta chains from one sample in a study of graft-versus-host responses after intestinal transplantation. Assay: immunoSEQ multiplex PCR; the TCRdb copy retains only in-frame clones and omits some. The repertoire has about 47,000 clones, around 96% of them found once; the top ten carry roughly 1.5%. The sequenced sample was PBMCs, obtained roughly 51 weeks after intestinal transplant. The source is a human patient who received an intestinal transplant, so some T cells may come from the graft donor. Both conserved end residues are part of each CDR3. The D gene is left open where the match is weak. Only some rows state a clone size, as once, few, many or a class for expanded clones.

v_gene: TRBV5-1
j_gene: TRBJ2-3
d_gene: TRBD1
abundance: .
CDR3aa: CASSLSGQSTDTQYF
CDR3nt: TGCGCCAGCAGCTTGTCGGGACAGAGCACAGATACGCAGTATTTT

v_gene: TRBV5-1
j_gene: TRBJ1-3
d_gene: .
abundance: .
CDR3aa: CAGSPQRVVSGNTIYF
CDR3nt: TGCGCCGGCAGCCCACAGCGGGTCGTCTCTGGAAACACCATATATTTT

v_gene: TRBV7-9
j_gene: TRBJ1-4
d_gene: .
abundance: .
CDR3aa: CASSLVPEKLFF
CDR3nt: TGTGCCAGCAGCTTAGTCCCTGAAAAACTGTTTTTT

v_gene: TRBV9
j_gene: TRBJ1-5
d_gene: .
abundance: .
CDR3aa: CASSAHLSQPQHF
CDR3nt: TGTGCCAGCAGCGCCCACCTTAGTCAGCCCCAGCATTTT

v_gene: TRBV6-5
j_gene: TRBJ1-1
d_gene: .
abundance: .
CDR3aa: CASRPIHAGTAGAFF
CDR3nt: TGTGCCAGCAGACCCATTCATGCCGGGACGGCTGGAGCTTTCTTT

v_gene: TRBV10-1
j_gene: TRBJ2-3
d_gene: .
abundance: .
CDR3aa: CASSTTDTQYF
CDR3nt: TGCGCCAGCAGTACGACAGATACGCAGTATTTT

v_gene: TRBV11-1
j_gene: TRBJ1-1
d_gene: .
abundance: .
CDR3aa: CASSGGGVEAFF
CDR3nt: TGTGCCAGCAGCGGAGGTGGGGTTGAAGCTTTCTTT

v_gene: TRBV7-3
j_gene: TRBJ1-1
d_gene: TRBD1
abundance: .
CDR3aa: CASSSGTGESGEAFF
CDR3nt: TGTGCCAGCAGCTCCGGGACAGGGGAAAGCGGTGAAGCTTTCTTT

v_gene: TRBV10-2
j_gene: TRBJ2-5
d_gene: .
abundance: once
CDR3aa: CASTIFPGTIKETQYF
CDR3nt: TGCGCCAGCACAATCTTTCCCGGGACCATTAAAGAGACCCAGTACTTC

v_gene: TRBV2
j_gene: TRBJ2-1
d_gene: TRBD2
abundance: few
CDR3aa: CASRIRTSGHNEQFF
CDR3nt: TGTGCCAGCAGGATCCGGACTAGCGGGCACAATGAGCAGTTCTTC

v_gene: TRBV7-2
j_gene: TRBJ1-6
d_gene: TRBD1
abundance: .
CDR3aa: CASRKNRGGNSPLHF
CDR3nt: TGTGCCAGCAGGAAAAACAGGGGTGGCAATTCACCCCTCCACTTT

v_gene: TRBV5-5
j_gene: TRBJ2-7
d_gene: .
abundance: .
CDR3aa: CASSLVGTVDYEQYF
CDR3nt: TGTGCCAGCAGCTTGGTCGGGACCGTCGACTACGAGCAGTACTTC

v_gene: TRBV5-4
j_gene: TRBJ1-2
d_gene: .
abundance: .
CDR3aa: CASSFEGPTLGYTF
CDR3nt: TGTGCCAGCAGCTTTGAGGGCCCCACCCTTGGCTACACCTTC

v_gene: TRBV11-3
j_gene: TRBJ2-5
d_gene: .
abundance: .
CDR3aa: CASSLAVQQETQYF
CDR3nt: TGTGCCAGCAGCCTTGCGGTGCAGCAAGAGACCCAGTACTTC

v_gene: TRBV15
j_gene: TRBJ2-7
d_gene: .
abundance: .
CDR3aa: CATSRDPSIRDVDEQYF
CDR3nt: TGTGCCACCAGCAGAGATCCCTCAATCAGGGATGTGGACGAGCAGTACTTC

v_gene: TRBV19
j_gene: TRBJ2-3
d_gene: .
abundance: .
CDR3aa: CASSVYRDGNTDTQYF
CDR3nt: TGTGCCAGTAGTGTTTACCGGGACGGCAACACAGATACGCAGTATTTT

v_gene: TRBV7-2
j_gene: TRBJ2-7
d_gene: TRBD2
abundance: once
CDR3aa: CASSLFASGRALSYEQYF
CDR3nt: TGTGCCAGCAGCTTATTTGCTAGCGGGAGGGCCCTCTCCTACGAGCAGTACTTC

v_gene: TRBV28
j_gene: TRBJ1-5
d_gene: .
abundance: .
CDR3aa: CASTRRGHRYSNQPQHF
CDR3nt: TGTGCCAGCACGCGGCGGGGACACCGATATAGCAATCAGCCCCAGCATTTT

v_gene: TRBV18
j_gene: TRBJ1-3
d_gene: TRBD1
abundance: few
CDR3aa: CASSMTGPLSGNTIYF
CDR3nt: TGTGCCAGCTCTATGACAGGGCCCCTCTCTGGAAACACCATATATTTT

v_gene: TRBV6-5
j_gene: TRBJ2-7
d_gene: .
abundance: .
CDR3aa: CASSSTYEQYF
CDR3nt: TGTGCCAGCAGTTCCACATACGAGCAGTACTTC

v_gene: TRBV6-1
j_gene: TRBJ2-2
d_gene: .
abundance: .
CDR3aa: CASSEAHRGGRELFF
CDR3nt: TGTGCCAGCAGTGAAGCGCACAGGGGGGGCCGGGAGCTGTTTTTT

v_gene: TRBV2
j_gene: TRBJ2-7
d_gene: TRBD1
abundance: .
CDR3aa: CASSDPGTDAYEQYF
CDR3nt: TGTGCCAGCAGTGACCCCGGGACAGACGCCTACGAGCAGTACTTC

v_gene: TRBV11-2
j_gene: TRBJ1-1
d_gene: .
abundance: .
CDR3aa: CASSLWGADYNTEAFF
CDR3nt: TGTGCCAGCAGCTTATGGGGGGCCGATTATAACACTGAAGCTTTCTTT

v_gene: TRBV5-1
j_gene: TRBJ1-1
d_gene: .
abundance: .
CDR3aa: CASSLLQANTEAFF
CDR3nt: TGCGCCAGCAGCTTGCTTCAGGCGAACACTGAAGCTTTCTTT

v_gene: TRBV6-4
j_gene: TRBJ2-3
d_gene: .
abundance: .
CDR3aa: CASSDEYF
CDR3nt: TGTGCCAGCAGTGATGAGTATTTT

v_gene: TRBV27
j_gene: TRBJ1-1
d_gene: .
abundance: .
CDR3aa: CASGEFNTEAFF
CDR3nt: TGTGCCAGCGGGGAGTTCAACACTGAAGCTTTCTTT

v_gene: TRBV6-6
j_gene: TRBJ2-7
d_gene: TRBD1
abundance: few
CDR3aa: CASSDRGWINEQYF
CDR3nt: TGTGCCAGCAGTGACAGGGGGTGGATAAACGAGCAGTACTTC

v_gene: TRBV4-1
j_gene: TRBJ2-3
d_gene: TRBD2
abundance: .
CDR3aa: CASSQDLPGGGTDTQYF
CDR3nt: TGCGCCAGCAGCCAAGACCTCCCTGGGGGAGGGACAGATACGCAGTATTTT

v_gene: TRBV19
j_gene: TRBJ2-4
d_gene: TRBD2
abundance: .
CDR3aa: CASSIRLVAGDLRYF
CDR3nt: TGTGCCAGTAGTATCCGCTTGGTAGCGGGAGACCTTCGGTACTTC

v_gene: TRBV9
j_gene: TRBJ1-3
d_gene: .
abundance: .
CDR3aa: CASSVVEGTGRTVPGPGNTIYF
CDR3nt: TGTGCCAGCAGCGTAGTAGAGGGAACAGGACGGACAGTGCCAGGCCCTGGAAACACCATATATTTT

v_gene: TRBV2
j_gene: TRBJ2-5
d_gene: .
abundance: .
CDR3aa: CASTMGLGWKTQYF
CDR3nt: TGTGCCAGCACCATGGGGCTCGGGTGGAAGACCCAGTACTTC

v_gene: TRBV11-3
j_gene: TRBJ2-7
d_gene: TRBD1
abundance: .
CDR3aa: CASRRGQGISYEQYF
CDR3nt: TGTGCCAGCAGAAGAGGACAGGGAATCTCCTACGAGCAGTACTTC

v_gene: TRBV6-5
j_gene: TRBJ2-7
d_gene: .
abundance: .
CDR3aa: CASRREDRLSGEQYF
CDR3nt: TGTGCCAGCAGAAGGGAGGACAGGCTCTCGGGGGAGCAGTACTTC

v_gene: TRBV9
j_gene: TRBJ1-3
d_gene: TRBD1
abundance: .
CDR3aa: CASSPVLSPTGPGNTIYF
CDR3nt: TGTGCCAGCAGCCCCGTTTTGAGCCCGACAGGGCCTGGAAACACCATATATTTT

v_gene: TRBV11-2
j_gene: TRBJ2-4
d_gene: .
abundance: .
CDR3aa: CASSSPWVGTAKNIQYF
CDR3nt: TGTGCCAGCAGCTCACCCTGGGTCGGGACAGCCAAAAACATTCAGTACTTC

v_gene: TRBV4-1
j_gene: TRBJ2-1
d_gene: TRBD2
abundance: .
CDR3aa: CASSQEASGYGGDEQFF
CDR3nt: TGCGCCAGCAGCCAAGAAGCTAGCGGGTACGGGGGGGATGAGCAGTTCTTC

v_gene: TRBV5-1
j_gene: TRBJ1-1
d_gene: TRBD1
abundance: .
CDR3aa: CASSPGQGWTEAFF
CDR3nt: TGCGCCAGCAGCCCGGGACAGGGGTGGACTGAAGCTTTCTTT

v_gene: TRBV15
j_gene: TRBJ1-1
d_gene: .
abundance: once
CDR3aa: CATKERNTEAFF
CDR3nt: TGTGCCACCAAGGAGCGGAACACTGAAGCTTTCTTT

v_gene: TRBV7-9
j_gene: TRBJ1-4
d_gene: .
abundance: .
CDR3aa: CASSSPTRPTNEKLFF
CDR3nt: TGTGCCAGCAGCTCACCTACACGACCAACTAATGAAAAACTGTTTTTT

v_gene: TRBV5-4
j_gene: TRBJ1-2
d_gene: TRBD1
abundance: .
CDR3aa: CASSSRDRVTWGYTF
CDR3nt: TGTGCCAGCAGCTCCCGGGACAGGGTGACTTGGGGCTACACCTTC

v_gene: TRBV30
j_gene: TRBJ2-3
d_gene: .
abundance: .
CDR3aa: CAWSGGGPDTQYF
CDR3nt: TGTGCCTGGAGTGGAGGAGGGCCAGATACGCAGTATTTT

v_gene: TRBV6-5
j_gene: TRBJ2-4
d_gene: .
abundance: .
CDR3aa: CASEGENIQYF
CDR3nt: TGTGCCAGCGAGGGCGAAAACATTCAGTACTTC

v_gene: TRBV28
j_gene: TRBJ1-1
d_gene: .
abundance: .
CDR3aa: CASSFGQGERNTEAFF
CDR3nt: TGTGCCAGCAGTTTCGGTCAGGGAGAGAGGAACACTGAAGCTTTCTTT

v_gene: TRBV4-1
j_gene: TRBJ1-1
d_gene: .
abundance: .
CDR3aa: CASRGSRLNTEAFF
CDR3nt: TGCGCCAGCAGGGGGAGCAGGTTGAACACTGAAGCTTTCTTT

v_gene: TRBV4-3
j_gene: TRBJ2-7
d_gene: TRBD2
abundance: .
CDR3aa: CASSQVLAGGLGEQYF
CDR3nt: TGCGCCAGCAGCCAGGTCCTAGCGGGAGGGTTGGGCGAGCAGTACTTC

v_gene: TRBV28
j_gene: TRBJ2-7
d_gene: TRBD1
abundance: .
CDR3aa: CASSTGTGVYEQYF
CDR3nt: TGTGCCAGCAGCACCGGGACAGGGGTCTACGAGCAGTACTTC

v_gene: TRBV4-1
j_gene: TRBJ2-7
d_gene: .
abundance: .
CDR3aa: CASSQEGLRHSYEQYF
CDR3nt: TGCGCCAGCAGCCAAGAAGGCCTCCGACACTCCTACGAGCAGTACTTC

v_gene: TRBV11-2
j_gene: TRBJ2-2
d_gene: .
abundance: .
CDR3aa: CASSPSVENTGELFF
CDR3nt: TGTGCCAGCAGCCCCTCAGTAGAGAACACCGGGGAGCTGTTTTTT

v_gene: TRBV9
j_gene: TRBJ2-3
d_gene: TRBD2
abundance: .
CDR3aa: CASSALAGRTDTQYF
CDR3nt: TGTGCCAGCAGCGCCCTAGCGGGGAGAACAGATACGCAGTATTTT

v_gene: TRBV29-1
j_gene: TRBJ1-5
d_gene: TRBD1
abundance: .
CDR3aa: CSVDGTENQPQHF
CDR3nt: TGCAGCGTTGACGGGACAGAAAATCAGCCCCAGCATTTT

v_gene: TRBV27
j_gene: TRBJ1-6
d_gene: .
abundance: .
CDR3aa: CVSSFLGGDWSPLHF
CDR3nt: TGTGTCAGCAGTTTCTTAGGGGGAGATTGGTCACCCCTCCACTTT

v_gene: TRBV6-1
j_gene: TRBJ1-1
d_gene: .
abundance: .
CDR3aa: CATEGESNTEAFF
CDR3nt: TGTGCCACCGAGGGGGAATCTAACACTGAAGCTTTCTTT

v_gene: TRBV7-9
j_gene: TRBJ1-4
d_gene: TRBD1
abundance: few
CDR3aa: CASSPIAAGGEKLFF
CDR3nt: TGTGCCAGCAGCCCAATAGCGGCAGGGGGTGAAAAACTGTTTTTT

v_gene: TRBV2
j_gene: TRBJ2-5
d_gene: .
abundance: .
CDR3aa: CASRASLVGRETQYF
CDR3nt: TGTGCCAGCAGAGCGTCACTGGTTGGTCGAGAGACCCAGTACTTC

v_gene: TRBV5-4
j_gene: TRBJ2-5
d_gene: TRBD2
abundance: .
CDR3aa: CASSPIAGQETQYF
CDR3nt: TGTGCCAGCAGCCCTATAGCGGGCCAAGAGACCCAGTACTTC